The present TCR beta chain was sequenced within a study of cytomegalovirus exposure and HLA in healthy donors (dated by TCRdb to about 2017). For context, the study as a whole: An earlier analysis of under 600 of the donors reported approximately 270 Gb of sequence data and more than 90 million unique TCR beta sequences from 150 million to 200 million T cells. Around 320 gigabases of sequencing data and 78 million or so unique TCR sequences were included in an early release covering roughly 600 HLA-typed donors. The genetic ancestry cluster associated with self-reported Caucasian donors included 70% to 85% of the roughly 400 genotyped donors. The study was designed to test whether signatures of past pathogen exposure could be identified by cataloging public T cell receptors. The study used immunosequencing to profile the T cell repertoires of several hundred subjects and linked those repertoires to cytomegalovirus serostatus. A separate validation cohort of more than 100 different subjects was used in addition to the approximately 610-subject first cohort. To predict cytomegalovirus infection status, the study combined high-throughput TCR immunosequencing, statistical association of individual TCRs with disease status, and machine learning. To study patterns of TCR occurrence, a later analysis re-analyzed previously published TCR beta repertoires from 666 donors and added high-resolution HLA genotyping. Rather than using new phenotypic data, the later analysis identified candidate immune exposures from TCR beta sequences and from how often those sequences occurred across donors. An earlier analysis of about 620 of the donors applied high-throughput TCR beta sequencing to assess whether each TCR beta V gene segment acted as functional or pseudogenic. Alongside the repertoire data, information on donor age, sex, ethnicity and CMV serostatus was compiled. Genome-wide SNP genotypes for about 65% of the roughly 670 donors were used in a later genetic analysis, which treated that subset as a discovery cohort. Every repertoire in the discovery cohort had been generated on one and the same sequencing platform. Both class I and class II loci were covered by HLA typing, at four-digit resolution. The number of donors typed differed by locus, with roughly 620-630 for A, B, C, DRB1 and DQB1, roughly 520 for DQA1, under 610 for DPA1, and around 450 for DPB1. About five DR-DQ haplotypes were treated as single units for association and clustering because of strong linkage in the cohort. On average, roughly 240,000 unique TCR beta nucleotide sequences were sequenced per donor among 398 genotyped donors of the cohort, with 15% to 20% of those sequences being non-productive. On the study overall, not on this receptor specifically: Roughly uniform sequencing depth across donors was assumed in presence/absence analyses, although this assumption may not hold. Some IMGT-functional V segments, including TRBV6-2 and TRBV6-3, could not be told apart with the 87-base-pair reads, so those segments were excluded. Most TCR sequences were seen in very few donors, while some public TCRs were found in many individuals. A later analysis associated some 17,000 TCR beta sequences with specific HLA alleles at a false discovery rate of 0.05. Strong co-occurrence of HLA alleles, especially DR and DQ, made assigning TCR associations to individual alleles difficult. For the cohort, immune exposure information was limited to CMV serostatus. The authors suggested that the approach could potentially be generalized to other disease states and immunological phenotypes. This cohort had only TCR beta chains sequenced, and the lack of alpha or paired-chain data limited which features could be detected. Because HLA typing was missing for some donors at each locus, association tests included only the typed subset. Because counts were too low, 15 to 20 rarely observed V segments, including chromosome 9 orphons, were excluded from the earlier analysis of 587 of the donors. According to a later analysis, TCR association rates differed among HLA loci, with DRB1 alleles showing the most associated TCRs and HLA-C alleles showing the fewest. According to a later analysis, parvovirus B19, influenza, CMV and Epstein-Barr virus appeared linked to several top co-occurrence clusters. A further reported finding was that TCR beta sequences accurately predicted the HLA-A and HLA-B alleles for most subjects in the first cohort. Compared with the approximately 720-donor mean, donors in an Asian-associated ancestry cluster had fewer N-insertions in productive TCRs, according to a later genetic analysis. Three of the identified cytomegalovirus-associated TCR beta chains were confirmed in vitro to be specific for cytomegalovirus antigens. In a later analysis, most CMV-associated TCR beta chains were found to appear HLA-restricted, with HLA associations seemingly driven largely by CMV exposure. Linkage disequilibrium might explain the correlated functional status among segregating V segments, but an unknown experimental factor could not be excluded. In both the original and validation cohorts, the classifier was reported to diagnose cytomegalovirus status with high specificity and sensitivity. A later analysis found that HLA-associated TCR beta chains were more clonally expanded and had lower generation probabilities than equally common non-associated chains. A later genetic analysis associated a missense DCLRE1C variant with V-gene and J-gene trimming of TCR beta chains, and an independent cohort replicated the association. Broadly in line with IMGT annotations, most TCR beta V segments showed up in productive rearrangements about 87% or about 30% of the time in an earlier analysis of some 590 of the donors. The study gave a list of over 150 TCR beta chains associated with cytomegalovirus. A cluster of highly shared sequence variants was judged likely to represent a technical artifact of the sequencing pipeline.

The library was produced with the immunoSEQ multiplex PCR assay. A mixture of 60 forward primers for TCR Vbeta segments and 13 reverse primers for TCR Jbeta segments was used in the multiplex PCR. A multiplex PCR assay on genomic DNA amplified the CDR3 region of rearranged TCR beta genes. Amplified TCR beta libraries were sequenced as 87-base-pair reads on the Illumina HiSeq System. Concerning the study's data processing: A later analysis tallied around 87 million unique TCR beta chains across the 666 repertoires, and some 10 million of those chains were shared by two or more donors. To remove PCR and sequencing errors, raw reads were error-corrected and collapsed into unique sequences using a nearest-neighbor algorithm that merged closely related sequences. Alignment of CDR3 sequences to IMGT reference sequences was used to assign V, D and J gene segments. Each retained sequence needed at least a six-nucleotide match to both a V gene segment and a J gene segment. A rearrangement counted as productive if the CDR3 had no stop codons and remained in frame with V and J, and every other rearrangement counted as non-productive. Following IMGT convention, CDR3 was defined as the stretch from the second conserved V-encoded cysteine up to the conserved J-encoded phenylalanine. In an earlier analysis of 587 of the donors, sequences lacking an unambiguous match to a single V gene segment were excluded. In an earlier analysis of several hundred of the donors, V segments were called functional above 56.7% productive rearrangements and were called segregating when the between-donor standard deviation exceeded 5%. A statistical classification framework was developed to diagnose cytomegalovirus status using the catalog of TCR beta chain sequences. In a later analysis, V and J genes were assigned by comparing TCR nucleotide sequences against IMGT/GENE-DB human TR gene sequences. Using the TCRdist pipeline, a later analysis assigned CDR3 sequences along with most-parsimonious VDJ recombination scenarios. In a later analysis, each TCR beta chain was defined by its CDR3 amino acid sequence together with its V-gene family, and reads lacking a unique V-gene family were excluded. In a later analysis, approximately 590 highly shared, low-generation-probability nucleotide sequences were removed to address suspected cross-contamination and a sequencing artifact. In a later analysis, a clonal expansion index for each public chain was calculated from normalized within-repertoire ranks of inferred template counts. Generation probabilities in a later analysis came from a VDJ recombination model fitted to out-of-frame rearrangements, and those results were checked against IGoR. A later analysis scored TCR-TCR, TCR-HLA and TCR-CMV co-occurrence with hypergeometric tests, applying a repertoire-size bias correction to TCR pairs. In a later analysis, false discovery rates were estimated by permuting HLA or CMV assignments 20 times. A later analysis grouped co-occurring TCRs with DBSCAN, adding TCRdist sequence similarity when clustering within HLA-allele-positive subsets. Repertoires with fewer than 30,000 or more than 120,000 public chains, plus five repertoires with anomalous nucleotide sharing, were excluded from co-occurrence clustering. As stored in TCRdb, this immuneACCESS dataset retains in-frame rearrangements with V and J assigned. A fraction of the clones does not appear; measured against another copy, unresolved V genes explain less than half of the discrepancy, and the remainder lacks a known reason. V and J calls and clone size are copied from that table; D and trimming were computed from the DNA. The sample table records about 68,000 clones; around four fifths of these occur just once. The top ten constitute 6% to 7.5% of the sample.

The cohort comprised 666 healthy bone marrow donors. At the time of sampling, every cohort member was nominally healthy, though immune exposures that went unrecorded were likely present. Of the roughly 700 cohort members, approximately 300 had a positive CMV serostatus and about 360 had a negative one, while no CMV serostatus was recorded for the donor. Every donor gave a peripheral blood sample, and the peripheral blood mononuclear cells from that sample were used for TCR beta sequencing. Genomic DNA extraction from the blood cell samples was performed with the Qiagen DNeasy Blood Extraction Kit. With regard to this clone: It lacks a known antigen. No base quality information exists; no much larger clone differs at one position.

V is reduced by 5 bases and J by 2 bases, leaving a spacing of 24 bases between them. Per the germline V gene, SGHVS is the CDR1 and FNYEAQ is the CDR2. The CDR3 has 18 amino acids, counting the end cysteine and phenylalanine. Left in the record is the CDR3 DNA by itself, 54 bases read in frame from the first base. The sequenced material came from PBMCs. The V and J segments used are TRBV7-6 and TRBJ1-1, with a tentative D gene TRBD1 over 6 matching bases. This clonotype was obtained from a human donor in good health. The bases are TGTGCCAGCAGCCTCCTGGACAGCCTCTCCCTCATAAACACTGAAGCTTTCTTT. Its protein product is CASSLLDSLSLINTEAFF.